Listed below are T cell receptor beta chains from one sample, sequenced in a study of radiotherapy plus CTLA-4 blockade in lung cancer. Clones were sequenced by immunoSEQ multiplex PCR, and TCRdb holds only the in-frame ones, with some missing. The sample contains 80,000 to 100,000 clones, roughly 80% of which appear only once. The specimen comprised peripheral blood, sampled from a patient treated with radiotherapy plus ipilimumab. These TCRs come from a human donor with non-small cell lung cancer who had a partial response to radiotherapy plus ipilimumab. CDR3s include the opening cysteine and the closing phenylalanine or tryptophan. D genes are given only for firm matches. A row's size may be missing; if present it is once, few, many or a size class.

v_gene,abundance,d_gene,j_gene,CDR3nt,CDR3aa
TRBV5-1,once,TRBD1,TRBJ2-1,TGCGCCAGCAGCGACCGGGACAGGGTAGGGAATGAGCAGTTCTTC,CASSDRDRVGNEQFF
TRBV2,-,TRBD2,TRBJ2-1,TGTGCCAGCAGTGGGGTCGCGGGAGGTGAATACAATGAGCAGTTCTTC,CASSGVAGGEYNEQFF
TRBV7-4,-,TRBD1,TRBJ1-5,TGTGCCAGCAGCGGGACCGGGACAGAATTTCATCAGCCCCAGCATTTT,CASSGTGTEFHQPQHF
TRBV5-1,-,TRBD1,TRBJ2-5,TGCGCCAGCAGCCTAGAGGACAGGGGCGATACCCAGTACTTC,CASSLEDRGDTQYF
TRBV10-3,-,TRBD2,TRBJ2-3,TGTGCCATCAGTGCCCGGGGTAGCGGGAGGGAGCGTGGCACAGATACGCAGTATTTT,CAISARGSGRERGTDTQYF
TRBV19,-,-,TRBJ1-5,TGTGCCAGTAGTATGAGAAGCGACAATCAGCCCCAGCATTTT,CASSMRSDNQPQHF
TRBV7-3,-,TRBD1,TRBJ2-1,TGTGCCAGCAGCACCCAGGGACAGAGGCTAAACAATGAGCAGTTCTTC,CASSTQGQRLNNEQFF
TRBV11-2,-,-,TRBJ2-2,TGTGCCAGCAGCACCTCGGACTCTAACACCGGGGAGCTGTTTTTT,CASSTSDSNTGELFF
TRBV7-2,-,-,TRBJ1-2,TGTGCCAGCAGCTCGGGCAGGGGCTATGGCTACACCTTC,CASSSGRGYGYTF
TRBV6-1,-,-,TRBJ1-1,TGTGCCAGCAGTGGTAGTTTGAACACTGAAGCTTTCTTT,CASSGSLNTEAFF
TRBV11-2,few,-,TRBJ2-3,TGTGCCAGCAGCTGGGGCCCGGCAGATACGCAGTATTTT,CASSWGPADTQYF
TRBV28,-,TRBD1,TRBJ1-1,TGTGCCAGCATTGACACGGGGGCAGGGGGCGATTCGAGGACTGAAGCTTTCTTT,CASIDTGAGGDSRTEAFF
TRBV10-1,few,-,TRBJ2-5,TGCGCCAGCAGTGGGGGAGGAGGCCAAGAGACCCAGTACTTC,CASSGGGGQETQYF
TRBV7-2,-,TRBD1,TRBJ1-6,TGTGCCAGCAGCCCCCGGACAGGGGAGAATTCACCCCTCCACTTT,CASSPRTGENSPLHF
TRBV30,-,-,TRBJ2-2,TGTGCCTGGACAGGGGCCCACACCGGGGAGCTGTTTTTT,CAWTGAHTGELFF
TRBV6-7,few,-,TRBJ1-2,TGTGCCATCACCCCTGGGAAGAGGGAGGGCATAGATGGCTACACCTTC,CAITPGKREGIDGYTF
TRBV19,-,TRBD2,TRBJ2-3,TGTGCCAGTAGGGACCGAGCGGGAGGTAACTCAGATACGCAGTATTTT,CASRDRAGGNSDTQYF
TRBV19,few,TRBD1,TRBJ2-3,TGTGCCAGTAGTACCAGGACAGGGGGCTTCGATACGCAGTATTTT,CASSTRTGGFDTQYF
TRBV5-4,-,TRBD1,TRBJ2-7,TGTGCCAGCAGCTGGGCCCCCGGGACAGGGAGCTCCTACGAGCAGTACTTC,CASSWAPGTGSSYEQYF
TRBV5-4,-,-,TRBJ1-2,TGTGCCAGCAGCTTGGATGTAGCTAACTATGGCTACACCTTC,CASSLDVANYGYTF
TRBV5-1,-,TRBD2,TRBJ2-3,TGCGCCAGCAGTCCACCCCTAGCGGGAGGTCCAGATACGCAGTATTTT,CASSPPLAGGPDTQYF
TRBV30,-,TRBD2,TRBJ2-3,TGTGCCTTCACTGCGGGGGGCACAGATACGCAGTATTTT,CAFTAGGTDTQYF
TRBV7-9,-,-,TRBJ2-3,TGTGCCAGCAGCTTAGATGGGGGCGACTGGACAGATACGCAGTATTTT,CASSLDGGDWTDTQYF
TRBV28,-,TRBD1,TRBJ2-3,TGTGCCAGCAGGCCCGGACAGGGTCATCGTATGAATACGCAGTATTTT,CASRPGQGHRMNTQYF
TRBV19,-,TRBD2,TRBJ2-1,TGTGCCAGTAGTATTGTCGGGAGGGCCCTCGGTGAGCAGTTCTTC,CASSIVGRALGEQFF
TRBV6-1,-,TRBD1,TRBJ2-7,TGTGCCAGCAGTGAGGCGACAGGGAGCTCCTACGAGCAGTACTTC,CASSEATGSSYEQYF
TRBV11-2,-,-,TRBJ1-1,TGTGCCAGCTCCCCCTATTATGAGACTGAAGCTTTCTTT,CASSPYYETEAFF
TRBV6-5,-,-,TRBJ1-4,TGTGCCAGCAGTTACTCGGCCAGGGGAGGGGAAAAACTGTTTTTT,CASSYSARGGEKLFF
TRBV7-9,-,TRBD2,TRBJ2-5,TGTGCCAGCAGCTTAGGGGGAGGGGAGACCCAGTACTTC,CASSLGGGETQYF
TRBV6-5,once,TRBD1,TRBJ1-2,TGTGCCAGCAGACAGGGGTATGGCTACACCTTC,CASRQGYGYTF
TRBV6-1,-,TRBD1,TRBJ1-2,TGTGCCAGCAGACGGACAGGGGGGGGCTATGGCTACACCTTC,CASRRTGGGYGYTF
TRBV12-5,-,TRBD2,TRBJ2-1,TGTGCTAGTGGTTTGTCAAGAGGGGGGACTAGGGACAATGAGCAGTTCTTC,CASGLSRGGTRDNEQFF
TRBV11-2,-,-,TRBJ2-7,TGTGCCAGCAGCTTACCAGGGGTCCCCTACGAGCAGTACTTC,CASSLPGVPYEQYF
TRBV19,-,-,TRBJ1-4,TGTGCCAGCCGCCTCAGGGGCGGGAGTGAAAAACTGTTTTTT,CASRLRGGSEKLFF
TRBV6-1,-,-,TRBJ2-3,TGTGCCAGCTGCGAATTGGCAGGTAGCACAGATACGCAGTATTTT,CASCELAGSTDTQYF
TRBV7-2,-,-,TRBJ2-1,TGTGCCAGCAGCCTAACAGGGATGATTGAGCAGTTCTTC,CASSLTGMIEQFF
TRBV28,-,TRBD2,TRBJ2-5,TGTGCCAGCAGTCCCGTTGGCGGGAGCACAGAGACCCAGTACTTC,CASSPVGGSTETQYF
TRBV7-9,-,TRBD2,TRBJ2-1,TGTGCCAGCAGCTGGCGGACTAGCGGGAATGAGCAGTTCTTC,CASSWRTSGNEQFF
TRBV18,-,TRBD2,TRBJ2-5,TGTGCCAGCTCACCCTCGACTAGCCCAGAGGGAAAGACCCAGTACTTC,CASSPSTSPEGKTQYF
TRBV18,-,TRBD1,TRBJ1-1,TGTGCCAGCTCATCATTTTCAGGGGGAGTAGACACTGAAGCTTTCTTT,CASSSFSGGVDTEAFF
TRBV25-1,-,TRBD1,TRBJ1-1,TGTGCCAGCAGGGGGACAGGGGGCTTTGAAGCTTTCTTT,CASRGTGGFEAFF
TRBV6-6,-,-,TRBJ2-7,TGTGCCAGCAGCCATGGAGGCGAGCAGTACTTC,CASSHGGEQYF
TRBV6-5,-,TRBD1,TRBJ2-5,TGTGCCAGCAGTTCGCGGACAGGGGGAATTGGAGAGACCCAGTACTTC,CASSSRTGGIGETQYF
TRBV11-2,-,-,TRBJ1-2,TGTGCCAGCAGCTTAGTGACAGTATCCTATGGCTACACCTTC,CASSLVTVSYGYTF
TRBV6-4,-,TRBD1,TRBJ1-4,TGTGCCACCCCGGGACAGGGGATGGTTGAAAAACTGTTTTTT,CATPGQGMVEKLFF
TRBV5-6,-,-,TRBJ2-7,TGTAGGCTAGCGTGGAGCTACGAGCAGTACTTC,CRLAWSYEQYF
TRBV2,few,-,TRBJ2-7,TGTGCCAGCAGGAATGACAGGTCCTCGGACGAGCAGTACTTC,CASRNDRSSDEQYF
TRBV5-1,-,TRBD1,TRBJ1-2,TGCGCCAGCAGACCGTCGACAGGGGCGAGCACCTTC,CASRPSTGASTF
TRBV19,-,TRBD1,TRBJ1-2,TGTGCCAGTACCATACAGGGGGACTATGGCTACACCTTC,CASTIQGDYGYTF